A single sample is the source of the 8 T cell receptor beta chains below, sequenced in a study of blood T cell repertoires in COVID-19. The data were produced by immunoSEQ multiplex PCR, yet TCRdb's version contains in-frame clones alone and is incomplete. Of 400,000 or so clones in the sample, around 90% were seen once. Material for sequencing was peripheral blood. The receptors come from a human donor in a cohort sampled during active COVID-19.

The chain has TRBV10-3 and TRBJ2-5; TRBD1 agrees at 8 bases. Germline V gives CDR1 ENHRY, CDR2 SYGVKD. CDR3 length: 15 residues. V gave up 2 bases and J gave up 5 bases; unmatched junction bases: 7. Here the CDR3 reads CAISEGQGLKETQYF. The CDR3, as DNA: TGTGCCATCAGTGAGGGACAGGGTCTTAAGGAGACCCAGTACTTC.

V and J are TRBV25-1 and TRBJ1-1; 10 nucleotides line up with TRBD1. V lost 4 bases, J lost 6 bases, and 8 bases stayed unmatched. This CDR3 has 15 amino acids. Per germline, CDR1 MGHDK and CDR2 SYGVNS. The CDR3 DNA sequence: TGTGCCAGCAGTGCTCGGACAGGGGGTTTTTCTGAAGCTTTCTTT. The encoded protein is CASSARTGGFSEAFF.

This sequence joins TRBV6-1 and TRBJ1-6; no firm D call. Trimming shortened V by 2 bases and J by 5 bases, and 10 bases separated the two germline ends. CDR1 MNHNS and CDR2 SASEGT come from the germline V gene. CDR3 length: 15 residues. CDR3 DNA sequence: TGTGCCAGCAGTGAATCCGGGGTTAATAATTCACCCCTCCACTTT. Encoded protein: CASSESGVNNSPLHF.

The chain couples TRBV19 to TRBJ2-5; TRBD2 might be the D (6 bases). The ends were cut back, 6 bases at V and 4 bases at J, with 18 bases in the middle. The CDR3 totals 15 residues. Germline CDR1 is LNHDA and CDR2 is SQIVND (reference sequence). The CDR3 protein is CASSHNRLGRETQYF. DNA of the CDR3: TGTGCCAGTAGCCATAACCGACTAGGTCGAGAGACCCAGTACTTC. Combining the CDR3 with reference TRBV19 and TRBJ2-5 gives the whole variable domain DGGITQSPKYLFRKEGQNVTLSCEQNLNHDAMYWYRQDPGQGLRLIYYSQIVNDFQKGDIAEGYSVSREKKESFPLTVTSAQKNPTAFYLCASSHNRLGRETQYFGPGTRLLVL.

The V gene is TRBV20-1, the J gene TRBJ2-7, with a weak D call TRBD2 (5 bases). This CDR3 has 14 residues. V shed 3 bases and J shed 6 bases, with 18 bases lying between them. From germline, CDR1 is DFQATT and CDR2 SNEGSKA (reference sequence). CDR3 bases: TGCAGTGCTAGTCCCCTGGACTCCCCGCTCGAGCAGTACTTC. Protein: CSASPLDSPLEQYF.

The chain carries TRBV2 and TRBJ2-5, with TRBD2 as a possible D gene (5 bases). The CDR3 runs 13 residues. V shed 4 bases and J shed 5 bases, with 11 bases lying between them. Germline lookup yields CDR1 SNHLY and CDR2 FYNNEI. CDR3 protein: CASSVRERETQYF. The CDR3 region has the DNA TGTGCCAGCAGTGTGAGGGAGCGGGAGACCCAGTACTTC.

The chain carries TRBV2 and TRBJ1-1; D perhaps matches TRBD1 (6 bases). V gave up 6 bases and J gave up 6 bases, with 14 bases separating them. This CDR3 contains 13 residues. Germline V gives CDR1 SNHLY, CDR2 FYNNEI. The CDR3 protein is CASRDAGDPEAFF. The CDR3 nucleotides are TGTGCCAGCAGAGACGCAGGGGATCCTGAAGCTTTCTTT.

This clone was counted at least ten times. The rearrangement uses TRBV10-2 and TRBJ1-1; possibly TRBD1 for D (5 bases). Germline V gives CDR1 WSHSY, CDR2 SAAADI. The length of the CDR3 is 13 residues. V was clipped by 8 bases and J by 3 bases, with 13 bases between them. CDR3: CASSGGLDTEAFF. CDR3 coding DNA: TGCGCCAGCTCGGGGGGTTTAGACACTGAAGCTTTCTTT.